The rows below give T cell receptor beta chains drawn from one sample of a study of T cells after posttransplantation cyclophosphamide. Profiling relied on immunoSEQ multiplex PCR, and the TCRdb table lists in-frame clones only, not all of them. The sample holds about 12,000 clones, and no clone turns up only once. The sample was PBMCs. The receptor source for this set is a woman aged 40 to 50 in good health, CMV-negative, and a related stem cell transplant donor. Both conserved end residues are part of each CDR3. D genes are given only for firm matches. Size values are once, few and many counts, or a class for expanded clones, and some rows have none.

>TRBD1|TRBJ1-4|TRBV5-1|many
TGCGCCAGCAGGACAGGGGCAACTAATGAAAAACTGTTTTTT
CASRTGATNEKLFF
>TRBD2|TRBJ2-4|TRBV4-2|many
TGTGCCAGCAGCCAAGAGCCTAAGACAGAGCGGGGACACATTCAGTACTTC
CASSQEPKTERGHIQYF
>NA|TRBJ2-1|TRBV2|many
TGTGCCAGCAGGTCCAGGGTCGAAAATGAGCAGTTCTTC
CASRSRVENEQFF
>TRBD1|TRBJ2-3|TRBV6-4|many
TGTGCCAGCAGTTCCTCAGGGGGCGCCACAGATACGCAGTATTTT
CASSSSGGATDTQYF
>NA|TRBJ1-6|TRBV12-3/TRBV12-4|many
TGTGCCAGCAAAAACATACAGGGCTCTGAGGGACGGTCACCCCTCCACTTT
CASKNIQGSEGRSPLHF
>NA|TRBJ1-5|TRBV6-2/TRBV6-3|many
TGTGCCAGCAGTACGGGGATTAGCAATCAGCCCCAGCATTTT
CASSTGISNQPQHF
>TRBD1|TRBJ1-1|TRBV9|NA
TGTGCCAGCAGCTCGACAGGGAGTCTTCCGAACACTGAAGCTTTCTTT
CASSSTGSLPNTEAFF
>NA|TRBJ1-2|TRBV27|many
TGTGCCAGCAGTTCCCCCCTCATATATCGGGGCTACACCTTC
CASSSPLIYRGYTF
>NA|TRBJ1-4|TRBV7-9|many
TGTGCCAGCAGCTCTATGGGGGCAGGAGAAAAACTGTTTTTT
CASSSMGAGEKLFF
>TRBD1|TRBJ2-7|TRBV27|many
TGTGCCAGCAGTCCGGGGACAGGCGTGAGCTCCTACGAGCAGTACTTC
CASSPGTGVSSYEQYF
>TRBD2|TRBJ2-1|TRBV9|many
TGTGCCAGCAGCGCGCTAGCGGGACGGGGAAATGAGCAGTTCTTC
CASSALAGRGNEQFF
>NA|TRBJ1-6|TRBV6-5|many
TGTGCCAGCAGTTACAACCCAGGGAGTTCACCCCTCCACTTT
CASSYNPGSSPLHF
>TRBD1|TRBJ2-7|TRBV4-1|many
TGCGCCAGCAGCCCCCGGGGACAGGGTTCCCTCGAGCAGTACTTC
CASSPRGQGSLEQYF
>TRBD1|TRBJ2-4|TRBV6-1|many
TGTGCCAGCAACCCTAGGACAGGGGGGTTGAACATTCAGTACTTC
CASNPRTGGLNIQYF
>TRBD1|TRBJ2-7|TRBV9|many
TGTGCCAGCAGCGTAGGGGACAGGCGGACGAGCTCCTACGAGCAGTACTTC
CASSVGDRRTSSYEQYF
>NA|TRBJ2-2|TRBV19|many
TGTGCCAGTAGTATCGGACTAACGCACGGGGAGCTGTTTTTT
CASSIGLTHGELFF
>TRBD2|TRBJ2-7|TRBV5-1|many
TGCGCCAGCAGCCCGAACCGGCGGGGGAACTCCTACGAGCAGTACTTC
CASSPNRRGNSYEQYF